This T cell receptor (beta chain) emerged from a study of graft-versus-host responses after intestinal transplantation. Concerning this clone itself: Its target is unknown.

Trimming took 0 bases from V and 2 from J, leaving 15 bases between them. The CDR3 contains 16 residues. Assay used: immunoSEQ multiplex PCR; TCRdb lists only in-frame clones, some missing. The sample gives around 110,000 clones, 90% of which show up once; around 0.2% is in the top ten. The V call is TRBV5-7, the J call TRBJ2-7, with D unclear. TRBV5-7 belongs to the ORF category, with a function that is uncertain. Here the sequenced sample was unstimulated CD4+ T cells sorted from spleen or lymph node cells, taken before intestinal transplant. The clonotype was recovered from a human donor who received an intestinal transplant. CDR3 nucleotides: TGTGCCAGCAGCTTGGCCAGTATACAGTTCGCCTACGAGCAGTACTTC. Amino acid sequence: CASSLASIQFAYEQYF.